The present entry profiles one TCR beta chain with its context. No antigen is known for it. These data originate in a study of shared clonotypes between healthy human individuals. Study-level points and caveats: Enrolling few donors narrowed the genetic and exposure-history diversity that was represented.

It was roughly 190 ng DNA, about 30,000 T cell genomes, that sorted-subset replicate PCRs used. The table came from immunoSEQ multiplex PCR; TCRdb's copy has only in-frame clones and leaves some out. The sample has millions of clones, around 95% seen once. CDR3 length equals 15 residues. J lost 3 bases, V lost 6 bases, and 3 bases had no gene match. From germline, CDR1 is MNHEY and CDR2 SVGAGI. The chain carries TRBV6-5 and TRBJ2-5, with TRBD2 matching over 14 bases. This clonotype was sampled from a man younger than 35 in good health. The sequenced sample consisted of naive CD4+ T cells sorted from blood. Documented subset: CD45RA+ positively selected. The CDR3 DNA sequence: TGTGCCAGCAGACGACTAGCGGGAGGGAAAGAGACCCAGTACTTC. Its protein product is CASRRLAGGKETQYF.